Sequencing of this T cell receptor (beta chain) was carried out in a study of T-cell memory formation after mild COVID-19. Each CDR3 protein gets one entry after TCRdb re-called the 5' RACE reads with MiXCR. This table has about 360,000 distinct CDR3 sequences, around 14% appearing once. The CDR3 has 13 residues. V lost 8 bases to trimming and J lost 4 bases, with 12 bases between them. The germline V gene encodes CDR1 SNHLY and CDR2 FYNNEI. Sequenced input: PBMCs or a T cell subset sorted from them (not recorded which). V usage is TRBV2 and J usage is TRBJ1-5; a possible D gene is TRBD1 (6 bases). This clonotype was sampled from a man aged 18-30 years who had mild COVID-19 (a few samples of this study predate the infection). Cell type and time point are not known. CDR3 protein: CASHGQPNQPQHF. The CDR3, as DNA: TGTGCCAGCCATGGACAGCCTAATCAGCCCCAGCATTTT.